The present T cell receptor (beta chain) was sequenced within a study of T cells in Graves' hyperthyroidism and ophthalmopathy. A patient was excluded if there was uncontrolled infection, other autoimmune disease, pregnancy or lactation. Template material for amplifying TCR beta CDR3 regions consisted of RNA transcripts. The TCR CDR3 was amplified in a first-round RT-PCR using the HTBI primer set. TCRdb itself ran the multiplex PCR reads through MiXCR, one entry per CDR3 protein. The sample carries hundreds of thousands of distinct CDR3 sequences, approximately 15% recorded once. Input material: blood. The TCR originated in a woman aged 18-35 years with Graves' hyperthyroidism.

The DNA of the CDR3 is TGCAGCCCGAAGGACAGGTACAATGAGCAGTTCTTC. It is translated as CSPKDRYNEQFF. V usage is TRBV29-1 and J usage is TRBJ2-1; TRBD1 matches at 7 bases. The CDR3 covers 12 residues. J lost 4 bases, V lost 8 bases, and 5 bases had no gene match. Looked up from germline, CDR1 is SQVTM and CDR2 is ANQGSEA.